A selection of T cell receptor beta chains follows, all from one sample in a study of regulatory T cells in long-lasting Graves disease. Each CDR3 protein is one row after TCRdb ran MiXCR on the multiplex PCR reads. The sample contains some 320,000 distinct CDR3 sequences, 15% to 20% of which appear only once. The sequencing used peripheral blood mononuclear cells (PBMCs), collected at new diagnosis, from a patient treated with antithyroid drugs. The receptors were gathered from a female donor with Graves disease. Both conserved end residues are trimmed from each CDR3. Each record gives: J gene, V gene, CDR3 protein.

TRBJ2-1	TRBV2	ASSDLIAGAYEQF
TRBJ2-2	TRBV30	AWSGPGELF
TRBJ2-4	TRBV11-3	ASSLGTGGTIGDIQY
TRBJ1-5	TRBV12-5	ASGLGQGYSNQPQH
TRBJ2-3	TRBV2	ASSEGGPNTQY
TRBJ1-3	TRBV7-8	ASIKSTGASGNTIY
TRBJ2-1	TRBV12-3/TRBV12-4	ASSGGLAGGNEQF
TRBJ1-1	TRBV12-3/TRBV12-4	ASYRFGMNTEAF
TRBJ1-4	TRBV7-8	ASSPNGLRESDEKLF
TRBJ1-1	TRBV20-1	SARDTGISNTEAF
TRBJ2-1	TRBV2	ASSSRGRFSYNEQF
TRBJ2-7	TRBV20-1	SAARMREPYEQY
TRBJ2-2	TRBV6-1	ASSISIVDTRELF
TRBJ2-5	TRBV20-1	SARGRPGQGNQETQY
TRBJ1-2	TRBV24-1	ATSDDTAGGGYGYT
TRBJ2-7	TRBV15	ATSRRGTGDHEQY
TRBJ2-1	TRBV27	ASSSEPTGTSGSSEQF
TRBJ2-3	TRBV4-1	ASSHRTMGSTDTQY
TRBJ2-2	TRBV20-1	SVAPLGAANTGELF
TRBJ1-2	TRBV4-1	ASSPWTGYGYT
TRBJ2-7	TRBV27	ASSLKPSGSYEQY
TRBJ1-4	TRBV28	ASSPYRRGGEKLF
TRBJ1-2	TRBV19	ASSRGSGSGYGYT
TRBJ2-4	TRBV6-5	ASSYLSSGGIQY
TRBJ1-4	TRBV5-8	ARSQSRTRELF
TRBJ1-2	TRBV28	ASSLGGQNYGYT
TRBJ2-1	TRBV3-1	ASSHLDPRDEQF
TRBJ2-5	TRBV27	ASTPETQY
TRBJ2-5	TRBV28	ASSLSFPRRETQY
TRBJ1-2	TRBV5-5	ASSLGTGYT
TRBJ2-3	TRBV12-3/TRBV12-4	ASGLKLEGPQY
TRBJ1-1	TRBV19	ASSIEGLGTEAF
TRBJ2-7	TRBV7-9	ASSEDRRTYEQY
TRBJ2-3	TRBV5-6	ASSLKGFGGTDTQY